This passage covers 32 T cell receptor beta chains from one sample sequenced in a study of T cell responses to AZD1222 COVID-19 vaccine. Data came from immunoSEQ multiplex PCR; TCRdb stores just in-frame clones and leaves some out. The profile shows about 170,000 clones, over 85% of them singletons. Sequences were derived from peripheral blood, sampled on day 0 of AZD1222 vaccination. The receptors stem from an adult in good health.

The chain uses TRBV7-9 and TRBJ1-3, with D unresolved. The CDR3 loop spans 18 amino acids. V lost 1 base and J lost 0, with 16 bases in between. Germline values: CDR1 SEHNR, CDR2 FQNEAQ (reference sequence). The CDR3 DNA follows: TGTGCCAGCAGCTTAGTTGGATTCACGGCGAGCTCTGGAAACACCATATATTTT. This encodes CASSLVGFTASSGNTIYF.

The chain is built from TRBV5-4 and TRBJ1-2; 9 bases are a match to TRBD1. The trim removed 3 bases at V and 6 bases at J, leaving 9 bases unmatched. CDR3 length equals 15 residues. Per germline, CDR1 SGHNT and CDR2 YYREEE (reference sequence). CDR3 loop: CASSWGGQGDNGYTF. The CDR3 DNA follows: TGTGCCAGCAGCTGGGGGGGACAGGGCGATAATGGCTACACCTTC.

V usage is TRBV7-9 and J usage is TRBJ2-3, with D unresolved. The germline V gene has CDR1 SEHNR and CDR2 FQNEAQ (reference sequence). V lost 0 bases and J 2 bases, leaving 9 bases between the germline ends. CDR3 length: 15 residues. The DNA of the CDR3 is TGTGCCAGCAGCTTAGCGGGTTCTTACACAGATACGCAGTATTTT. Translation gives CASSLAGSYTDTQYF.

The V call is TRBV11-2, the J call TRBJ2-1; D gene unclear. Trimming cost V 0 bases and J 10 bases, with 7 bases left between them. Per germline, CDR1 SGHAT and CDR2 FQNNGV. The CDR3 loop spans 12 amino acids. The CDR3 nucleotides are TGTGCCAGCAGCTTAGATTTCCGCGAGCAGTTCTTC. As protein: CASSLDFREQFF. Full variable domain (rest looked up from reference TRBV11-2 and TRBJ2-1): EAGVAQSPRYKIIEKRQSVAFWCNPISGHATLYWYQQILGQGPKLLIQFQNNGVVDDSQLPKDRFSAERLKGVDSTLKIQPAKLEDSAVYLCASSLDFREQFFGPGTRLTVL.

This clone was found once. The V and J genes are TRBV11-2 and TRBJ1-4; the D is unclear. V was trimmed by 0 bases and J by 8 bases, leaving 13 bases between them. Per germline, CDR1 SGHAT and CDR2 FQNNGV. This CDR3 spans 15 amino acids. CDR3 loop: CASSLDRILGEKLFF. CDR3 nucleotide sequence: TGTGCCAGCAGCTTAGACAGGATCTTAGGGGAAAAACTGTTTTTT.

The V call is TRBV7-2, the J call TRBJ2-1, with 7 bases aligning to TRBD1. CDR1 is SGHTA and CDR2 is FQGNSA in the germline V gene. The CDR3 is 15 residues long. V shed 5 bases, J shed 4 bases, and the junction held 8 bases outside the gene matches. The CDR3 spells CASSRPPGGYNEQFF. In nucleotides, the CDR3 is TGTGCCAGCAGCAGGCCCCCAGGGGGATACAATGAGCAGTTCTTC.

The chain couples TRBV13 to TRBJ2-3, with TRBD1 matching over 7 bases. The CDR3 extends over 16 amino acids. The V and J ends lost 5 bases and 0 bases, in that order; junction bases with no gene match: 8. CDR1 is PRHDT and CDR2 is FYEKMQ in the germline V gene (reference sequence). DNA for the CDR3: TGTGCCAGCAGCCCGACAGGGATTGATAGCACAGATACGCAGTATTTT. This sequence encodes CASSPTGIDSTDTQYF. Variable domain in full (rest from reference TRBV13 and TRBJ2-3): AAGVIQSPRHLIKEKRETATLKCYPIPRHDTVYWYQQGPGQDPQFLISFYEKMQSDKGSIPDRFSAQQFSDYHSELNMSSLELGDSALYFCASSPTGIDSTDTQYFGPGTRLTVL.

The V and J genes are TRBV2 and TRBJ2-1; 8 nucleotides line up with TRBD1. From germline, CDR1 is SNHLY and CDR2 FYNNEI. V shed 5 bases and J 7 bases; nucleotides not matched to a gene: 4. There are 13 residues in the CDR3. The CDR3 sequence is CASSKTGENEQFF. CDR3 DNA: TGTGCCAGCAGTAAGACAGGGGAGAATGAGCAGTTCTTC.

This rearrangement joins TRBV15 to TRBJ2-1, with 12 bases matching TRBD2. Per germline, CDR1 LNHNV and CDR2 YYDKDF (reference sequence). Losses at the gene ends were 3 bases for V and 3 bases for J; bases not matched to a gene: 0. The CDR3 is made up of 15 amino acids. The chain's CDR3 is CATSRTSGSYNEQFF. As DNA, the CDR3 is TGTGCCACCAGCAGGACTAGCGGGAGCTACAATGAGCAGTTCTTC.

The chain joins TRBV7-3 to TRBJ2-1; D is perhaps TRBD2 (6 bases). Between the trimmed V and J ends, which lost 0 bases and 9 bases, there was a span of 15 bases. The CDR3 consists of 15 residues. Germline V gene lookup returns CDR1 SGHTA and CDR2 FQGTGA. CDR3 protein: CASSLTTSTGREQFF. In DNA form, the CDR3 reads TGTGCCAGCAGCTTAACAACTAGCACCGGCCGTGAGCAGTTCTTC. Variable domain in full (rest from reference TRBV7-3 and TRBJ2-1): GAGVSQTPSNKVTEKGKYVELRCDPISGHTALYWYRQSLGQGPEFLIYFQGTGAADDSGLPNDRFFAVRPEGSVSTLKIQRTERGDSAVYLCASSLTTSTGREQFFGPGTRLTVL.

The chain carries TRBV27 and TRBJ1-6, with D possibly TRBD1 on 5 matching bases. Germline lookup yields CDR1 MNHEY and CDR2 SMNVEV (reference sequence). The CDR3 spans 15 residues. V was pared by 8 bases and J by 8 bases, with 19 bases between. The CDR3 nucleotides are TGTGCCAGCCGTGTTAGACGGGGGACCGATTCACCCCTCCACTTT. Its protein is CASRVRRGTDSPLHF.

The chain is built from TRBV19 and TRBJ2-5; D perhaps matches TRBD1 (5 bases). Trimming cost V 7 bases and J 0 bases, with 9 bases left between them. Germline V gene lookup returns CDR1 LNHDA and CDR2 SQIVND (reference sequence). The length of the CDR3 is 13 residues. CDR3 loop: CASMGRDQETQYF. The CDR3 coding sequence is TGTGCCAGTATGGGCAGGGACCAAGAGACCCAGTACTTC.

The V gene is TRBV9, the J gene TRBJ1-5, with TRBD1 as a possible D gene (5 bases). Germline CDR1 and CDR2: SGDLS and YYNGEE. Deletions cut 4 bases from V and 4 bases from J, with 15 bases between. The CDR3 totals 15 residues. The CDR3 DNA is TGTGCCAGCAGCTATGGTCCAGGGAAGAATCAGCCCCAGCATTTT. The encoded protein is CASSYGPGKNQPQHF.

The chain uses TRBV6-1 and TRBJ2-7; 9 nucleotides line up with TRBD2. The CDR3 has 17 amino acids. CDR1 and CDR2 from the germline V gene are MNHNS and SASEGT. The trim removed 4 bases at V and 6 bases at J, leaving 16 bases unmatched. The CDR3, as DNA: TGTGCCAGCAGTGGCGCTAGCGGGAACTCGCCGGATGGCGAGCAGTACTTC. Protein sequence: CASSGASGNSPDGEQYF.

The chain combines TRBV6-5 with TRBJ1-3, with a weak D call TRBD1 (6 bases). Germline assignment: CDR1 MNHEY and CDR2 SVGAGI. CDR3 length equals 15 residues. Between the trimmed V and J ends, which lost 5 bases and 0 bases, there was a span of 11 bases. CDR3 coding DNA: TGTGCCAGCAGTCCAGCGACAGGCTCTGGAAACACCATATATTTT. Translating it yields CASSPATGSGNTIYF.

The chain uses TRBV5-1 and TRBJ1-2; 8 nucleotides align to TRBD1. This CDR3 has 16 amino acids. Trimming took 4 bases from V and 4 from J; bases not matched to a gene: 12. Germline V gives CDR1 SGHRS, CDR2 YFSETQ. The CDR3 DNA reads TGCGCCAGCAGCCAGGAAGGAGCAGGGGGCGGCTATGGCTACACCTTC. It yields the protein CASSQEGAGGGYGYTF.

This clone was recorded only once. The CDR3 protein is CASEKGRRVNQPQHF. For the CDR3, the DNA is TGTGCCAGCGAAAAAGGGAGAAGGGTAAATCAGCCCCAGCATTTT. V gene TRBV6-7 combines with J gene TRBJ1-5; D unclear. TRBV6-7 is marked as an open reading frame, function uncertain. Trimming removed 8 bases from V and 4 bases from J, with 18 bases in between. CDR3 length: 15 residues.

This chain uses TRBV4-1 with TRBJ2-7; the D gene is possibly TRBD2 (6 bases). Trimming shortened V by 0 bases and J by 5 bases, and 20 bases separated the two germline ends. The CDR3 length is 17 residues. Germline lookup yields CDR1 MGHRA and CDR2 YSYEKL. CDR3 nucleotide sequence: TGCGCCAGCAGCCAAGATCGGTGGCGGGTAGCGGAGGACGAGCAGTACTTC. This encodes CASSQDRWRVAEDEQYF.

The gene calls are TRBV5-6 and TRBJ1-1; TRBD1 is a possible D gene (6 bases). V was clipped by 2 bases and J by 2 bases, with 13 bases between them. Germline values: CDR1 SGHDT, CDR2 YYEEEE. The CDR3 covers 15 residues. This CDR3 is CASSFLTGLNTEAFF. CDR3 DNA sequence: TGTGCCAGCAGCTTTTTGACAGGCCTCAACACTGAAGCTTTCTTT.

The chain employs TRBV18 and TRBJ2-4; D is possibly TRBD1 (5 bases). CDR1 and CDR2 from the germline V gene are KGHSH and LQKENI. Trimming pared 3 bases from V and 7 bases from J, leaving 16 bases between. The CDR3 contains 15 residues. The CDR3: CASSPDKGARNIQYF. The CDR3 DNA is TGTGCCAGCTCACCCGACAAAGGGGCACGGAACATTCAGTACTTC.

The V call is TRBV2, the J call TRBJ1-3, with TRBD1 matching 8 bases. CDR1 SNHLY and CDR2 FYNNEI come from the germline V gene. J was trimmed by 4 bases and V by 6 bases; bases with no gene match: 11. There are 16 residues in the CDR3. CDR3 nucleotide sequence: TGTGCCAGCAGCTACCCCGGGACAGGTGACGGAAACACCATATATTTT. Translated, it gives CASSYPGTGDGNTIYF.

The rearrangement uses TRBV18 and TRBJ2-5, with D possibly matching TRBD2 (6 bases). The germline V and J ends were trimmed by 2 bases and 4 bases, with 14 bases remaining between them. Germline V gene sequence: CDR1 KGHSH, CDR2 LQKENI. The CDR3 runs to 15 residues. Here the CDR3 DNA reads TGTGCCAGCTCACCATCGCGGGAACCCCCAGAGACCCAGTACTTC. Its translation: CASSPSREPPETQYF.

The chain employs TRBV7-2 and TRBJ1-2; TRBD1 aligns across 8 bases. The CDR3 has 14 residues. CDR1 and CDR2 from the germline V gene are SGHTA and FQGNSA. After removal of 6 bases from V and 1 base from J, the junction contained 4 bases not matched to a gene. This CDR3 reads CASSDRGINYGYTF. Here the CDR3 DNA reads TGTGCCAGCAGTGACAGGGGTATTAACTATGGCTACACCTTC. Full variable domain (missing parts from reference TRBV7-2 and TRBJ1-2): GAGVSQSPSNKVTEKGKDVELRCDPISGHTALYWYRQSLGQGLEFLIYFQGNSAPDKSGLPSDRFSAERTGGSVSTLTIQRTQQEDSAVYLCASSDRGINYGYTFGSGTRLTVV.

This chain links TRBV24-1 with TRBJ2-3; 9 positions match TRBD2. The CDR3 has 15 residues. The ends lost 3 bases at V and 7 bases at J; junction bases unmatched: 7. Germline V CDR1 and CDR2: KGHDR, SFDVKD. The CDR3 DNA reads as TGTGCCACCAGTGATCGGAGCGGGGGGTTTAATACGCAGTATTTT. Its protein is CATSDRSGGFNTQYF.

This chain connects TRBV5-1 to TRBJ2-7; D uncertain. The germline V gene encodes CDR1 SGHRS and CDR2 YFSETQ. CDR3 length: 13 residues. V dropped 0 bases and J dropped 4 bases, with 8 bases sitting between them. The DNA for the CDR3 is TGCGCCAGCAGCTTGGAACGGCAATACGAGCAGTACTTC. This encodes CASSLERQYEQYF.

The chain joins TRBV7-2 to TRBJ2-7, with 7 bases matching TRBD2. CDR1 is SGHTA and CDR2 is FQGNSA in the germline V gene. The V and J ends lost 2 bases and 5 bases, in that order; junction bases with no gene match: 9. CDR3 length: 15 residues. The CDR3 loop is CASSLSGAGVNEQYF. In nucleotides, the CDR3 is TGTGCCAGCAGCTTAAGTGGGGCGGGGGTTAACGAGCAGTACTTC.

The rearrangement links TRBV6-5 to TRBJ1-2; D is ambiguous. V was cut by 6 bases and J by 8 bases, with 16 bases left in between. The germline V gene encodes CDR1 MNHEY and CDR2 SVGAGI. The CDR3 is made up of 13 amino acids. The CDR3 DNA sequence: TGTGCCAGCAGCTCGGGTCCCCCGGAGGGCTACACCTTC. Protein sequence: CASSSGPPEGYTF.

The J gene is TRBJ1-4, the V gene TRBV6-1; no clear D. The CDR3 is made up of 14 amino acids. Trimming cost V 0 bases and J 8 bases, with 10 bases left between them. The germline gives CDR1 MNHNS, CDR2 SASEGT. In nucleotides, the CDR3 is TGTGCCAGCAGTGAAGCGCGAGGGAAAGAAAAACTGTTTTTT. Translating it yields CASSEARGKEKLFF.

The chain couples TRBV20-1 to TRBJ1-6; weak D call: TRBD1 (5 bases). The V end lost 4 bases, the J end lost 7 bases, and 11 bases lay between the germline ends. The CDR3 contains 13 residues. Germline V CDR1 and CDR2: DFQATT, SNEGSKA (reference sequence). In DNA form, the CDR3 reads TGCAGTGCTAATGAGGGGTTAAATTCACCCCTCCACTTT. Amino acids: CSANEGLNSPLHF.

V usage is TRBV11-2 and J usage is TRBJ1-6; D ambiguous. Germline V gene data show CDR1 as SGHAT and CDR2 as FQNNGV. CDR3 length: 16 amino acids. Trimming pared 0 bases from V and 0 bases from J, leaving 6 bases between. This chain's CDR3 is CASSLDPGSYNSPLHF. In DNA, the CDR3 is TGTGCCAGCAGCTTAGATCCGGGCTCCTATAATTCACCCCTCCACTTT.

Here the CDR3 reads CASGMAGKNGYTF. The CDR3 DNA reads TGTGCCAGCGGTATGGCAGGGAAGAATGGCTACACCTTC. V usage is TRBV12-3 or TRBV12-4 and J usage is TRBJ1-2, with a possible D match to TRBD1 (5 bases). The CDR3 is 13 amino acids. Trimming removed 8 bases at V and 6 bases at J, with 16 bases between.

Concerning this clone itself: Possible read error: a much larger clone is one base away. The DNA of the CDR3 is TGTGCCAGCAGCTTAGGGGCCTCTGGAAACACCATATATTTT. Amino acid sequence: CASSLGASGNTIYF. This sequence joins TRBV7-2 and TRBJ1-3, with unresolved D. Trimming cost V 1 base and J 0 bases, with 4 bases left between them. Germline loops: CDR1 SGHTA, CDR2 FQGNSA. The CDR3 has 14 amino acids.